These T cell receptor beta chains were read from a single sample in a study of control samples from healthy donors and cancer patients. The protocol was immunoSEQ multiplex PCR, while the TCRdb copy is restricted to in-frame clones and leaves out a portion. The sample includes about 92,000 clones, 82% of them seen just once. The sample comprised blood. The receptors originated from a woman aged 55-70 years in good health. Both conserved end residues are part of each CDR3. A D gene is named only where the DNA matches it firmly. Expanded clones are given a class, and other clones once, few, many or no size at all.

>TRBJ2-1|TRBV19|.|.
CATRKVGQIYNEQFF
TGTGCCACTCGTAAAGTCGGACAGATCTACAATGAGCAGTTCTTC
>TRBJ2-7|TRBV28|.|.
CASSQLPRGPSSYEQYF
TGTGCCAGCAGTCAGCTTCCAAGGGGACCTAGCTCCTACGAGCAGTACTTC
>TRBJ2-1|TRBV19|.|TRBD2
CASSIELGGGTHEQFF
TGTGCCAGTAGTATAGAGTTGGGGGGAGGGACGCATGAGCAGTTCTTC
>TRBJ1-2|TRBV28|few|.
CASSFGQRHYGYTF
TGTGCCAGCAGTTTCGGGCAGAGACACTATGGCTACACCTTC
>TRBJ2-5|TRBV6-7|.|TRBD2
CASLVLQRGNQETQYF
TGTGCCAGCCTGGTTCTTCAGCGGGGGAACCAAGAGACCCAGTACTTC
>TRBJ1-6|TRBV2|.|TRBD1
CASRPGGLSNSPLHF
TGTGCCAGCAGACCAGGGGGCCTAAGCAATTCACCCCTCCACTTT
>TRBJ2-3|TRBV11-3|.|.
CASSKIGSTDTQYF
TGTGCCAGCAGTAAGATTGGAAGCACAGATACGCAGTATTTT
>TRBJ2-5|TRBV7-8|.|.
CASSPNSKETQYF
TGTGCCAGCAGCCCTAACTCAAAAGAGACCCAGTACTTC
>TRBJ2-1|TRBV20-1|.|.
CSASDNHNEQFF
TGCAGTGCTAGTGACAACCACAATGAGCAGTTCTTC
>TRBJ2-1|TRBV7-2|.|.
CASSFRAASNEQFF
TGTGCCAGCAGCTTTCGAGCAGCCTCCAATGAGCAGTTCTTC
>TRBJ2-5|TRBV7-6|few|.
CASSSLAAGQETQYF
TGTGCCAGCAGCTCTCTTGCGGCTGGGCAAGAGACCCAGTACTTC
>TRBJ2-2|TRBV9|once|TRBD2
CASSVTSGSPSNTRELFF
TGTGCCAGCAGCGTTACTAGCGGGTCCCCTTCGAACACCAGGGAGCTGTTTTTT
>TRBJ2-1|TRBV7-9|few|TRBD1
CASSSRTKGASYNEQFF
TGTGCCAGCAGCTCCCGCACGAAGGGGGCGTCCTACAATGAGCAGTTCTTC
>TRBJ1-2|TRBV14|.|.
CASSQDSAGRVNYGYTF
TGTGCCAGCAGCCAAGATTCGGCAGGGCGGGTTAACTATGGCTACACCTTC
>TRBJ1-4|TRBV7-9|.|.
CASSNRATATNEKLFF
TGTGCCAGCAGCAACCGGGCCACAGCAACTAATGAAAAACTGTTTTTT
>TRBJ2-3|TRBV12-3/TRBV12-4|few|.
CASTNTDTQYF
TGTGCCAGCACTAACACAGATACGCAGTATTTT
>TRBJ2-6|TRBV27|.|TRBD1
CASSLFPGGTGANVLTF
TGTGCCAGCAGTTTATTCCCAGGGGGCACTGGGGCCAACGTCCTGACTTTC
>TRBJ2-3|TRBV28|.|TRBD2
CASSLATSGPTATQYF
TGTGCCAGCAGTTTAGCGACTAGCGGGCCTACAGCTACGCAGTATTTT
>TRBJ1-5|TRBV28|.|TRBD1
CASTGQELSNQPQHF
TGTGCCAGCACGGGACAGGAATTATCGAATCAGCCCCAGCATTTT
>TRBJ1-1|TRBV11-2|.|.
CASSPRFGNTEAFF
TGTGCCAGCAGCCCTCGATTCGGGAACACTGAAGCTTTCTTT
>TRBJ1-3|TRBV6-1|.|.
CASSEAATLSSGNTIYF
TGTGCCAGCAGTGAAGCCGCGACTCTTAGCTCTGGAAACACCATATATTTT
>TRBJ2-1|TRBV6-2/TRBV6-3|.|.
CASSYSGGDVNEQFF
TGTGCCAGCAGTTACTCGGGCGGGGACGTCAATGAGCAGTTCTTC
>TRBJ2-1|TRBV4-1|.|.
CASSQIVREKQFF
TGCGCCAGCAGCCAAATTGTCCGGGAGAAGCAGTTCTTC
>TRBJ2-3|TRBV28|few|.
CASRSGIDTQYF
TGTGCCAGCAGGTCGGGGATCGATACGCAGTATTTT
>TRBJ2-7|TRBV13|few|TRBD1
CASQRGTASLGQYF
TGTGCCAGCCAGCGAGGGACAGCCTCCCTAGGGCAGTACTTC
>TRBJ2-5|TRBV5-1|.|TRBD2
CASSLGGSGVQETQYF
TGCGCCAGCAGCCTAGGGGGTAGCGGGGTCCAAGAGACCCAGTACTTC
>TRBJ1-5|TRBV28|.|.
CASSLLGGGNQPQHF
TGTGCCAGCAGTTTGTTGGGGGGTGGTAACCAGCCCCAGCATTTT
>TRBJ1-5|TRBV2|.|TRBD1
CASSEQGGQSQHF
TGTGCCAGCAGTGAACAGGGGGGACAAAGCCAGCATTTT
>TRBJ2-7|TRBV7-9|.|.
CASSRSGTKYEQYF
TGTGCCAGCAGCAGATCCGGGACAAAGTACGAGCAGTACTTC
>TRBJ2-2|TRBV5-5|.|TRBD2
CATRPLAGEHTGELFF
TGTGCCACCCGACCTCTAGCGGGGGAACACACCGGGGAGCTGTTTTTT
>TRBJ2-5|TRBV7-2|once|.
CASSSSTRETQYF
TGTGCCAGCAGCTCCTCGACCCGAGAGACCCAGTACTTC
>TRBJ1-5|TRBV6-5|few|.
CASAAVGQPQHF
TGTGCCAGCGCGGCGGTCGGTCAGCCCCAGCATTTT
>TRBJ2-7|TRBV29-1|once|TRBD1
CSVGTDTYEQYF
TGCAGCGTGGGGACAGATACCTACGAGCAGTACTTC
>TRBJ1-5|TRBV6-4|.|.
CASSAGDASNQPQHF
TGTGCCAGCAGTGCGGGGGACGCTAGCAATCAGCCCCAGCATTTT
>TRBJ2-1|TRBV14|.|.
CASSFLSTVYNEQFF
TGTGCCAGCAGCTTTCTTTCGACCGTTTACAATGAGCAGTTCTTC
>TRBJ1-5|TRBV19|.|.
CASSQGAQPQHF
TGTGCCAGTAGTCAGGGTGCTCAGCCCCAGCATTTT
>TRBJ2-1|TRBV29-1|few|.
CSVVRDSNEQFF
TGCAGCGTTGTAAGAGACTCCAATGAGCAGTTCTTC
>TRBJ2-1|TRBV4-1|.|.
CASSQDSRTLSYNEQFF
TGCGCCAGCAGCCAAGACTCCCGGACTCTCTCCTACAATGAGCAGTTCTTC
>TRBJ2-1|TRBV27|.|.
CASSLIRGPSYNEQFF
TGTGCCAGCAGTTTAATTCGAGGACCGTCCTACAATGAGCAGTTCTTC
>TRBJ1-6|TRBV7-2|once|.
CASSTPTGSSYNSPLHF
TGTGCCAGCAGCACCCCTACAGGGAGTTCCTATAATTCACCCCTCCACTTT
>TRBJ1-2|TRBV6-5|.|TRBD1
CASSYEDRAYGYTF
TGTGCCAGCAGTTACGAGGACAGGGCTTATGGCTACACCTTC
>TRBJ2-4|TRBV19|.|.
CASTPRGLNIQYF
TGTGCCAGTACCCCAAGGGGACTCAACATTCAGTACTTC